The source of this T cell receptor beta chain is a study of memory CD4+ T cells and cytomegalovirus serostatus. Single viable CD3+CD4+CD8-CD45RO+ cells were sorted as the memory CD4+ T cells. The CDR3 sequence is 13 residues long. Trimming removed 8 bases from V and 6 bases from J, with 16 bases in between. Germline values: CDR1 SEHNR, CDR2 FQNEAQ (reference sequence). This table comes from immunoSEQ multiplex PCR, and its TCRdb copy is limited to in-frame clones, with some not included. This table holds roughly 67,000 clones, 76% found once. This receptor was identified in an adult in good health and CMV-seropositive. The sample was memory CD4+ T cells from blood. V gene TRBV7-9 combines with J gene TRBJ1-1; D may be TRBD1 (5 bases). The CDR3 DNA follows: TGTGCCAGCCGACTTAGAAGGGGAGCTGAAGCTTTCTTT. Protein sequence: CASRLRRGAEAFF.